The T cell receptor (beta chain) under discussion was sequenced for a study of T cell repertoires in cytomegalovirus infection (dated by TCRdb to between 2019 and 2020). Study-wide context: Alongside well-studied HLA-B-restricted epitopes, the peptide stimulations were aimed at recently identified HLA-C-restricted CMV epitopes, whose presentation resists viral immunomodulation. Donor HLA type was relevant to the analysis, as public TCR beta signatures indicated carriage of CMV infection together with the matching HLA type.

The germline V gene specifies MNHNS as CDR1 and SASEGT as CDR2. The CDR3 measures 13 amino acids from cysteine to phenylalanine. Only the CDR3 part of the read is kept: 39 bases, read in frame from the first base. The junction carries 8 bases between V and J, which are trimmed by 5 bases and 1 base respectively. In the paper's terms, the treatment or condition label means: in vitro stimulation with specific CMV peptide epitopes to enrich CMV-specific T cells. General study outcomes and caveats: Cumulative frequency of public TCR beta family members discriminated carriers of CMV infection plus the relevant HLA type in this cohort and an independent approximately 360-donor cohort. The ex vivo response was dominated by HLA-C-restricted CMV-specific TCR beta clonotypes, which also provided the single most frequent clonotype in two of eight donors.

This clonotype has only a few counts. Its cognate antigen has yet to be identified. The input lacks base qualities; no much larger clone sits a single base away. Sequencer: Illumina HiSeq 1500. TCRdb reanalyzed the raw reads on its own, using fastp at Q25 for trimming and MiXCR for clone calling, and kept in-frame beta chains. Each entry merges the rows of one CDR3 protein and shows their most common DNA and genes. The sample records 600,000 to 700,000 distinct CDR3 sequences, 30% to 40% of which are singletons. Of the sample, roughly 20% is held by the ten largest clones. The source is a human donor in good health (CMV status not recorded). Some clones in this sample may be carry-over from other donors' samples. The chain joins TRBV6-1 to TRBJ1-1, with the D gene not clear enough to name. Sequencing was performed on cultured PBMCs, taken from culture after CMV antigen stimulation. The DNA sequence is given as TGTGCCAGCAGTAGACAACCGAACACTGAAGCTTTCTTT. Protein translation: CASSRQPNTEAFF.